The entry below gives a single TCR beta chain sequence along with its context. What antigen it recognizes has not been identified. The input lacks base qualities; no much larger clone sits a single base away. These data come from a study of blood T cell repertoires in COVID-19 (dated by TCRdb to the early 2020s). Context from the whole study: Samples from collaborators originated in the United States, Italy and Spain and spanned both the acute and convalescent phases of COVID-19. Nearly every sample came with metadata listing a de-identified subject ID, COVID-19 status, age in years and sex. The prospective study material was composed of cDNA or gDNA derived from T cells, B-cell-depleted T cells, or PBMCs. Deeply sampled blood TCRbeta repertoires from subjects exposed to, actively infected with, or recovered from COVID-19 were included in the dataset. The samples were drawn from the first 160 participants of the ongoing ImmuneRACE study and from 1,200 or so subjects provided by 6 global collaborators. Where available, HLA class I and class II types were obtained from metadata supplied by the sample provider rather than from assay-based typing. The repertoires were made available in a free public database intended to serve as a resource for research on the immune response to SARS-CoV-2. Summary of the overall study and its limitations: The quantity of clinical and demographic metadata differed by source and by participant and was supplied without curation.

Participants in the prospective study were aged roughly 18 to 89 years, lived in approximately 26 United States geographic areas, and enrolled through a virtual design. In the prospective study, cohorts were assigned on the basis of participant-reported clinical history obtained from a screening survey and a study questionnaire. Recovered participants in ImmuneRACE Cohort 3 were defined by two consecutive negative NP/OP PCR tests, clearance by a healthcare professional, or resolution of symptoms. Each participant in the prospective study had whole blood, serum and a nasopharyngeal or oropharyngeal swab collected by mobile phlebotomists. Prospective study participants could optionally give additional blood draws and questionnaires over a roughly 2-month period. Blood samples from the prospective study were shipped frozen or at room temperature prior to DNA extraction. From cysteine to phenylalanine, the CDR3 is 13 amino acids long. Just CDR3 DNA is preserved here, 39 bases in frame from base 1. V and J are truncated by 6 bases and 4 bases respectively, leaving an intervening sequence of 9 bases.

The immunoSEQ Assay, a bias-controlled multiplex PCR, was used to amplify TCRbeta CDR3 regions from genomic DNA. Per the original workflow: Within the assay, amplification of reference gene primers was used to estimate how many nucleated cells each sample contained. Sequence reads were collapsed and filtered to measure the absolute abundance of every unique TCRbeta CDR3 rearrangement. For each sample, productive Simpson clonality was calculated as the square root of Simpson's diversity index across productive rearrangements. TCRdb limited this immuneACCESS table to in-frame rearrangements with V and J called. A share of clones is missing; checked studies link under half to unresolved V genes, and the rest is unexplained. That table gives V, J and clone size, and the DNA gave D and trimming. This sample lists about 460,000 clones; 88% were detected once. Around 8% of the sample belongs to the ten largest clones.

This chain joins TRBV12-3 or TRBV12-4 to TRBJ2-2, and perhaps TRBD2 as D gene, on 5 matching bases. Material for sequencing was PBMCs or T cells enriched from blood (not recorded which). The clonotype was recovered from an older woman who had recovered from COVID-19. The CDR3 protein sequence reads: CASRRTPTGELFF. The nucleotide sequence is TGTGCCAGCAGGAGGACTCCCACCGGGGAGCTGTTTTTT.